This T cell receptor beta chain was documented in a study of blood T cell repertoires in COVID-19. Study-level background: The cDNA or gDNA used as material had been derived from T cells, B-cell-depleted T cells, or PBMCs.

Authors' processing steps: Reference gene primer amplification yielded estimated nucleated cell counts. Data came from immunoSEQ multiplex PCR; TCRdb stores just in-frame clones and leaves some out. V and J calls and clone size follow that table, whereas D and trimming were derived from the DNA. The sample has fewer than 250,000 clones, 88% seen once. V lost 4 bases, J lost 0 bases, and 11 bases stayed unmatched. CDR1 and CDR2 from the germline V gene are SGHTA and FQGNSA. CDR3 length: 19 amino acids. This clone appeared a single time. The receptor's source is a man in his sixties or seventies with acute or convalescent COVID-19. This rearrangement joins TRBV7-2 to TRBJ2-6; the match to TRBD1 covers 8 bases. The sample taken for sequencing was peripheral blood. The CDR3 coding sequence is TGTGCCAGCAGCTCTCCTCGTGGGACAGGATACTCTGGGGCCAACGTCCTGACTTTC. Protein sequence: CASSSPRGTGYSGANVLTF.